One sample yielded the 2 T cell receptor beta chains listed below, sequenced in a study of OX40 agonist ivuxolimab in advanced cancers. The library came from the immunoSEQ multiplex PCR assay. TCRdb provides this immuneACCESS table in a form limited to in-frame rearrangements. Some clones are lacking; in checked studies, under half of them reflect an unresolved V gene, and why the rest are absent is not known. Present in this sample are some 140,000 clones, approximately 94% of which were seen just once. The ten top clones hold 0.9% to 1.2% of the sample. The sample in question was CD4+ or CD8+ T cells sorted from blood, obtained in a trial of the OX40 agonist ivuxolimab. All receptors derive from an adult with an advanced solid tumor such as melanoma, head and neck, liver or kidney cancer.

The rearrangement links TRBV27 to TRBJ2-7; D is possibly TRBD1 or TRBD2 (5 bases each). The CDR3 totals 15 residues. Germline loops: CDR1 MNHEY, CDR2 SMNVEV (reference sequence). Trimming cost V 5 bases and J 2 bases, with 16 bases left between them. DNA of the CDR3: TGTGCCAGCAGTGTGAGAGGGGTAGGTACCTACGAGCAGTACTTC. It encodes CASSVRGVGTYEQYF.

The chain links TRBV10-3 to TRBJ2-7; TRBD2 matches 12 bases. Germline CDR1 and CDR2: ENHRY and SYGVKD. V lost 0 bases to trimming and J lost 0 bases; unmatched junction nucleotides: 3. The CDR3 contains 17 residues. CDR3 loop: CAISESPSGGASYEQYF. CDR3 coding DNA: TGTGCCATCAGTGAGTCGCCTAGCGGGGGGGCCTCCTACGAGCAGTACTTC.